Here is one TCR beta chain with its context. This sample stems from a study of blood T cell repertoires in COVID-19. Study summary: From the United States, Italy and Spain came samples of acute and convalescent COVID-19. From T cells, B-cell-depleted T cells, or PBMCs came the material, which was cDNA or gDNA.

Original data processing: By means of reference gene primer amplification, nucleated cell counts were estimated. TCRdb keeps only in-frame clones here, not all; method: immunoSEQ multiplex PCR. D and trimming were read from the DNA, whereas the V and J calls and clone size are those reported in that table. The sample has some 94,000 clones, about 90% seen once. The CDR3 extends over 16 amino acids. Germline CDR1 is MDHEN and CDR2 is SYDVKM. Trimming cost V 4 bases and J 1 base; bases outside gene matches: 6. V usage is TRBV28 and J usage is TRBJ2-1; 8 bases align to TRBD2. The sample consisted of peripheral blood. The TCR sequence derives from a human donor in a cohort sampled during active COVID-19. CDR3 nucleotide sequence: TGTGCCAGCAGTTCGACTAGCGCGGGGTCCTACAATGAGCAGTTCTTC. The encoded protein is CASSSTSAGSYNEQFF.